Given below is one T cell receptor (beta chain) in context. This specimen comes from a study of cytomegalovirus exposure and HLA in healthy donors. PCR amplification relied on 60 Vbeta primers (plus 13 Jbeta primers). Data came from immunoSEQ multiplex PCR; TCRdb stores just in-frame clones and leaves some out. The sample has some 99,000 clones, roughly three quarters seen once. Trimming stripped 4 bases from V and 2 bases from J, with 18 bases between. This CDR3 spans 16 amino acids. Per the germline V gene, CDR1 is WNHNN and CDR2 is SYGVQD (reference sequence). Sequencing was done on a sample of PBMCs. The chain is built from TRBV10-1 and TRBJ2-7; D unresolved. The source of this sequence is a woman aged 45-65 years in good health and CMV-seropositive. CDR3 bases: TGCGCCAGCAGTGGTCGTTTATTCACATTCCCCTACGAGCAGTACTTC. Encoded protein: CASSGRLFTFPYEQYF.